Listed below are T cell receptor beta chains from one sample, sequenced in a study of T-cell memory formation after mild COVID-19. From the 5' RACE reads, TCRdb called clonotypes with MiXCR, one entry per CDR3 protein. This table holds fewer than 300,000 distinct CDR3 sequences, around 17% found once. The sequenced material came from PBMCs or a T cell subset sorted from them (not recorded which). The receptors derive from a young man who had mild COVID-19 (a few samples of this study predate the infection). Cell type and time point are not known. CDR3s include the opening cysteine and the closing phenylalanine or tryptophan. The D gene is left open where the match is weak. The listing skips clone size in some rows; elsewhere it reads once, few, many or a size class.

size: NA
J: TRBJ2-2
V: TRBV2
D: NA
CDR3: CASSEGEWAGELFF
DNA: TGTGCCAGCAGTGAGGGGGAATGGGCCGGGGAGCTGTTTTTT

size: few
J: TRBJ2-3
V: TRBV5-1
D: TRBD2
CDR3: CASSSRIGTSGGLRTDTQYF
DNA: TGCGCCAGCAGCTCCCGCATCGGGACTAGCGGGGGCCTCCGCACAGATACGCAGTATTTT

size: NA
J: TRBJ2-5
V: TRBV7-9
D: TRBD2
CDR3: CASSLTSPQETQYF
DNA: TGTGCCAGCAGCTTGACTAGCCCTCAAGAGACCCAGTACTTC

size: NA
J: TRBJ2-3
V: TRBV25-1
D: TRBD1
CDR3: CASSEFDRGTDTQYF
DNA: TGTGCCAGCAGTGAATTCGACAGGGGAACAGATACGCAGTATTTT

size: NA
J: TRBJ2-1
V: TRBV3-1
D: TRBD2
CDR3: CASSLAGANEQFF
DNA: TGTGCCAGCTCACTAGCGGGGGCCAATGAGCAGTTCTTC

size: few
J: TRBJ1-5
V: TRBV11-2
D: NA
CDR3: CASSLGQEVQPQHF
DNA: TGTGCCAGCAGCTTAGGACAGGAGGTTCAGCCCCAGCATTTT

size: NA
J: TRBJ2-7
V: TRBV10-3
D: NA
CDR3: CAISETSRLREQYF
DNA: TGTGCCATCAGTGAGACGAGCCGGCTACGGGAGCAGTACTTC

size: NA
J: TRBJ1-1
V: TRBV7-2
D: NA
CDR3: CASSVGSNTEAFF
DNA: TGTGCCAGCAGCGTAGGGTCGAACACTGAAGCTTTCTTT

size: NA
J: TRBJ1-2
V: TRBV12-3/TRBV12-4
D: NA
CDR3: CASSFAGGYGYTF
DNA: TGTGCCAGCAGTTTTGCGGGGGGCTATGGCTACACCTTC

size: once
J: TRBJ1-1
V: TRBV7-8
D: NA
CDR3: CASKQGDEAFF
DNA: TGTGCCAGTAAACAGGGCGATGAAGCTTTCTTT

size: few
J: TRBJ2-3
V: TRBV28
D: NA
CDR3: CASSSPGLGDTQYF
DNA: TGTGCCAGCAGTTCCCCAGGTCTCGGGGATACGCAGTATTTT

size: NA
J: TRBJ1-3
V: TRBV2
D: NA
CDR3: CASTAPGGAGNTIYF
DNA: TGTGCCAGCACCGCCCCCGGAGGGGCTGGAAACACCATATATTTT

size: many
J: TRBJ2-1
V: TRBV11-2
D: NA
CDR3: CASSLVGRRDNEQFF
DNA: TGTGCCAGCAGCTTAGTGGGGCGGCGGGACAATGAGCAGTTCTTC

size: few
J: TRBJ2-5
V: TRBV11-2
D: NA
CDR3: CASSSRGGVRQETQYF
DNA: TGTGCCAGCAGCTCTAGGGGGGGAGTTCGGCAAGAGACCCAGTACTTC

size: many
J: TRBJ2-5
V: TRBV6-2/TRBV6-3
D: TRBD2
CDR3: CASSTYSGGDKETQYF
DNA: TGTGCCAGCAGCACCTATAGCGGGGGGGACAAAGAGACCCAGTACTTC

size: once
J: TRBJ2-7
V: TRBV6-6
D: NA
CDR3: CASSYGQAGGEQYF
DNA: TGTGCCAGCAGTTATGGACAGGCGGGGGGCGAGCAGTACTTC

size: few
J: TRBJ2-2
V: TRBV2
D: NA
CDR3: CASRISGTGELFF
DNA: TGTGCCAGCAGGATATCAGGGACCGGGGAGCTGTTTTTT

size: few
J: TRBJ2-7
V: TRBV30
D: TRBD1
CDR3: CAWSTGARSYEQYF
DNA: TGTGCCTGGAGCACAGGGGCCCGCTCCTACGAGCAGTACTTC

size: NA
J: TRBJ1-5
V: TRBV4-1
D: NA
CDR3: CASSQDGGFGNQPQHF
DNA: TGCGCCAGCAGCCAAGATGGCGGGTTTGGCAATCAGCCCCAGCATTTT

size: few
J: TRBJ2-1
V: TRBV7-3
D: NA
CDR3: CASSPGRNNEQFF
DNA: TGTGCCAGCAGCCCGGGTCGAAACAATGAGCAGTTCTTC

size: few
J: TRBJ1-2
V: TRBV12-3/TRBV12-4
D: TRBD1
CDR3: CASTYISGTGEHGYTF
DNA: TGTGCCAGCACCTACATATCCGGGACAGGGGAACATGGCTACACCTTC

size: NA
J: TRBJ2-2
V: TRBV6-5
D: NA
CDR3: CASRRRTGELFF
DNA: TGTGCCAGCAGGCGGAGGACCGGGGAGCTGTTTTTT

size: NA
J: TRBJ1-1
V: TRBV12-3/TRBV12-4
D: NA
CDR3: CASSLGSGRSTEAFF
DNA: TGTGCCAGCAGTTTAGGGTCGGGGAGAAGCACTGAAGCTTTCTTT

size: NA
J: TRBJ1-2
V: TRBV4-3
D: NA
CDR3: CASSQDPQAYYGYTF
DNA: TGCGCCAGCAGCCAAGATCCCCAGGCCTACTATGGCTACACCTTC

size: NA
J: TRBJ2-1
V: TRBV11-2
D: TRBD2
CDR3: CASSPGTSGTNYNEQFF
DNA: TGTGCCAGCAGCCCGGGGACTAGCGGGACCAACTACAATGAGCAGTTCTTC

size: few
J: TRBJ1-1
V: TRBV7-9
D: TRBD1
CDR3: CASSVGTVNTEAFF
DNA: TGTGCCAGCAGCGTCGGGACAGTAAACACTGAAGCTTTCTTT

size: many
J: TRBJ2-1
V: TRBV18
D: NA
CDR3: CASSYGQYSYNEQFF
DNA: TGTGCCAGCTCATATGGACAGTATTCCTACAATGAGCAGTTCTTC

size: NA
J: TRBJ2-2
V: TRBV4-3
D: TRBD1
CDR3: CASSPQTGDGNTGELFF
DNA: TGCGCCAGCAGCCCCCAGACAGGGGATGGTAACACCGGGGAGCTGTTTTTT

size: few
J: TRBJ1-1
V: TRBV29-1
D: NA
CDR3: CSVQKGTEAFF
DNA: TGCAGCGTTCAAAAGGGGACTGAAGCTTTCTTT

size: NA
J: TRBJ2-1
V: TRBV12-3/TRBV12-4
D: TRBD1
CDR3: CASSPRQGWGNEQFF
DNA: TGTGCCAGCAGTCCCCGACAGGGGTGGGGGAATGAGCAGTTCTTC

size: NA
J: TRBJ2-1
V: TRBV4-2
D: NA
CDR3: CASSQGQRIGGYNEQFF
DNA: TGTGCCAGCAGCCAAGGTCAACGGATTGGGGGCTACAATGAGCAGTTCTTC

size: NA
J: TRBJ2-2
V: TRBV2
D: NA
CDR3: CASMSKVVPGELFF
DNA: TGTGCCAGCATGTCCAAAGTGGTCCCCGGGGAGCTGTTTTTT

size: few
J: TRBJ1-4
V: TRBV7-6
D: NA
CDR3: CASSGLGEKLFF
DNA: TGTGCCAGCAGCGGGCTGGGGGAAAAACTGTTTTTT

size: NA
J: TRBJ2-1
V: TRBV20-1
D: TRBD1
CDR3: CSAINRGVQFF
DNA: TGCAGTGCTATTAACAGGGGGGTGCAGTTCTTC

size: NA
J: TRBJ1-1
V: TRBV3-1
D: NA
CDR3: CASSQGEGKAFF
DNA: TGTGCCAGCAGCCAAGGGGAAGGGAAAGCTTTCTTT

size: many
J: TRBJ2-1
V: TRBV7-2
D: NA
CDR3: CASSQHAGREVNEQFF
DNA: TGTGCCAGCAGCCAGCACGCCGGGAGAGAGGTCAATGAGCAGTTCTTC

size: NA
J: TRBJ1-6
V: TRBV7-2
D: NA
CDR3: CASRAAGSYNSPLHF
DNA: TGTGCCAGCAGGGCCGCGGGCTCCTATAATTCACCCCTCCACTTT

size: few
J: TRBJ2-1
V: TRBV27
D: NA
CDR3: CASSFSGSPYNEQFF
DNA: TGTGCCAGCAGTTTTTCAGGCTCGCCCTACAATGAGCAGTTCTTC

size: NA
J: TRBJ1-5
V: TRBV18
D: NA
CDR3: CASSPPGPGTDNQPQHF
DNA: TGTGCCAGCTCACCACCGGGGCCGGGAACAGACAATCAGCCCCAGCATTTT

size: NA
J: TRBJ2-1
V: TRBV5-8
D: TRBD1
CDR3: CASSLVQGTGLF
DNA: TGTGCCAGCAGCTTGGTGCAGGGGACAGGCCTCTTC

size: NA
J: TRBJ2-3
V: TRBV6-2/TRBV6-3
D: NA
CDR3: CASRGSVEAQYF
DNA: TGTGCCAGCAGAGGATCCGTTGAAGCGCAGTATTTT

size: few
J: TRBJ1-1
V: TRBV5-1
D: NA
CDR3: CASSLALGGGGNTEAFF
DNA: TGCGCCAGCAGCTTGGCCCTCGGGGGAGGAGGGAACACTGAAGCTTTCTTT

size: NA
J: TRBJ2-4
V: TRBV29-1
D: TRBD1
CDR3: CSVEPGQGINIQYF
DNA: TGCAGCGTTGAGCCGGGACAGGGCATAAACATTCAGTACTTC

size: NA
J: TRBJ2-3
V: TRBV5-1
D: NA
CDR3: CASSVTGDTQYF
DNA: TGCGCCAGCAGCGTGACTGGCGATACGCAGTATTTT

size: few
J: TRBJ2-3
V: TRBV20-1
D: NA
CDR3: CSARRGFSTDTQYF
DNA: TGCAGTGCTAGGCGCGGGTTCAGCACAGATACGCAGTATTTT

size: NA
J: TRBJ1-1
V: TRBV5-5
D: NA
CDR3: CASSITGNTEAFF
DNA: TGTGCCAGCAGCATCACAGGGAACACTGAAGCTTTCTTT

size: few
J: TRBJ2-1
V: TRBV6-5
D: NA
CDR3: CASSSGRSDEQFF
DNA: TGTGCCAGCAGTTCTGGACGAAGCGATGAGCAGTTCTTC

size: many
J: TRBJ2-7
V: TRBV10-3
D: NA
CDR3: CAISAGQGDTYEQYF
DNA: TGTGCCATCAGTGCAGGCCAGGGCGACACCTACGAGCAGTACTTC

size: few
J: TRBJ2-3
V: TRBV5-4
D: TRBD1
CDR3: CASSSGTGGPDTQYF
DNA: TGTGCCAGCAGTTCCGGGACAGGGGGGCCAGATACGCAGTATTTT

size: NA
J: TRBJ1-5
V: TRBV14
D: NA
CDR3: CASSQDGGGRNQPQHF
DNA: TGTGCCAGCAGCCAAGACGGCGGGGGCAGGAATCAGCCCCAGCATTTT